Each of the 3 T cell receptor beta chains below was sequenced from the same sample in a study of T cells in Graves' hyperthyroidism and ophthalmopathy. The TCR beta CDR3 regions underwent amplification using RNA transcripts as the source. First-round RT-PCR of the TCR CDR3 relied on the HTBI primer set. TCRdb re-called the multiplex PCR reads through MiXCR, storing one row per CDR3 protein. The sample carries fewer than 350,000 distinct CDR3 sequences, roughly a fifth recorded once. Sequencing used blood. These TCRs come from a man in his fifties or sixties with Graves' ophthalmopathy.

The chain carries TRBV6-6 and TRBJ2-7; possible D gene TRBD1, 5 bases. The CDR3 contains 14 residues. Per germline, CDR1 MNHNY and CDR2 SVGAGI (reference sequence). The V end was cut by 0 bases, the J end by 4 bases, with 10 bases between. The DNA for the CDR3 is TGTGCCAGCAGTTACTCGACCGGACAATACGAGCAGTACTTC. It yields the protein CASSYSTGQYEQYF.

This chain connects TRBV6-1 to TRBJ2-6, with 7 nucleotides matching TRBD1. The trim removed 6 bases at V and 1 base at J, leaving 9 bases unmatched. CDR1 and CDR2 from the germline V gene are MNHNS and SASEGT. The CDR3 sequence is 17 residues long. The CDR3 is CASSRDSISSGANVLTF. The CDR3 nucleotides read TGTGCCAGCAGCCGGGACAGTATCTCGTCTGGGGCCAACGTCCTGACTTTC.

This clonotype was detected only a few times. One base away lies a much larger clone, so this may be a sequencing read error. This rearrangement joins TRBV12-3 or TRBV12-4 to TRBJ2-7; D ambiguous. The CDR3 is made up of 14 amino acids. CDR3 coding DNA: TGTGCCAGCAAAATAAAGGCCAGTCACTACGGGCAGTACTTC. This gives the protein CASKIKASHYGQYF.